A single sample is the source of the 21 T cell receptor beta chains below, sequenced in a study of cytomegalovirus exposure and HLA in healthy donors (dated by TCRdb to 2016 to 2017). Receptor libraries were prepared by the immunoSEQ multiplex PCR assay. For the multiplex PCR, a mixture combining 60 forward primers for TCR Vbeta segments and 13 reverse primers for TCR Jbeta segments was used. TCRdb carries this immuneACCESS record with in-frame sequences only. Its versions omit some clonotypes, under half of them owing to an unresolved V gene in the studies checked, with the rest unexplained. Counted in this sample were about 160,000 clones; around 83% of them appeared once. Of the sample, roughly 6.7% is held by the ten largest clones. Material for sequencing was PBMCs. These receptors were obtained from a man aged 45-60 years in good health and CMV-seropositive.

The J gene is TRBJ2-3, the V gene TRBV19; D perhaps matches TRBD2 (6 bases). Trimming took off 7 bases at V and 2 bases at J, with 10 bases between the two ends. The CDR3 has 13 amino acids. CDR1 is LNHDA and CDR2 is SQIVND in the germline V gene (reference sequence). CDR3 residues: CASKADYTDTQYF. The CDR3, as DNA: TGTGCCAGTAAGGCGGACTACACAGATACGCAGTATTTT.

This clone was found a few times. This sequence joins TRBV10-2 and TRBJ1-5; TRBD1 might be the D (6 bases). Trimming took off 6 bases at V and 3 bases at J, with 12 bases between the two ends. The CDR3 has 14 amino acids. The germline gives CDR1 WSHSY, CDR2 SAAADI. DNA for the CDR3: TGCGCCAGCAGGGGTGAGGGGGACAATCAGCCCCAGCATTTT. Translation: CASRGEGDNQPQHF.

The rearrangement joins TRBV5-1 to TRBJ2-1; 14 bases are a match to TRBD2. With 0 bases clipped from V and 7 bases from J, the junction kept 3 bases outside the gene matches. Germline V CDR1 and CDR2: SGHRS, YFSETQ. The CDR3 totals 16 residues. The CDR3: CASSLGLAGGPNEQFF. The CDR3 DNA reads as TGCGCCAGCAGCTTGGGACTAGCGGGAGGGCCAAATGAGCAGTTCTTC.

This clone was seen once. This rearrangement joins TRBV28 to TRBJ2-7; TRBD1 might be the D (5 bases). Trimming removed 6 bases at V and 3 bases at J, with 12 bases between. CDR1 is MDHEN and CDR2 is SYDVKM in the germline V gene. The CDR3 consists of 13 residues. The CDR3 reads CASSADNGYEQYF. The CDR3 DNA reads as TGTGCCAGCAGCGCGGACAACGGCTACGAGCAGTACTTC.

The rearrangement uses TRBV4-1 and TRBJ2-7; no clear D. CDR1 and CDR2 (germline): MGHRA, YSYEKL. This CDR3 region has 14 residues. V shed 3 bases and J shed 5 bases, with 14 bases lying between them. The CDR3 region has the DNA TGCGCCAGCAGCCAGGTCCCCGGGTCCAACGAGCAGTACGTC. Protein product: CASSQVPGSNEQYV.

This rearrangement joins TRBV2 to TRBJ1-4, with 9 bases that match TRBD1. J gave up 6 bases and V 4 bases, and 0 bases lay outside the gene matches. Germline V gene lookup returns CDR1 SNHLY and CDR2 FYNNEI. The CDR3 covers 13 residues. DNA of the CDR3: TGTGCCAGCAGTGGGGACAGGGATGAAAAACTGTTTTTT. Translated: CASSGDRDEKLFF.

The chain is built from TRBV5-4 and TRBJ2-3, with D possibly TRBD1 on 5 matching bases. Trimming left V 3 bases short and J 2 bases short, with 10 bases between. In germline, CDR1 is SGHNT, CDR2 YYREEE (reference sequence). The CDR3 consists of 14 residues. The CDR3 DNA reads as TGTGCCAGCAGCTCGCAGGGTTTCACAGATACGCAGTATTTT. This sequence encodes CASSSQGFTDTQYF. Complete variable domain (other parts from reference TRBV5-4 and TRBJ2-3): ETGVTQSPTHLIKTRGQQVTLRCSSQSGHNTVSWYQQALGQGPQFIFQYYREEENGRGNFPPRFSGLQFPNYSSELNVNALELDDSALYLCASSSQGFTDTQYFGPGTRLTVL.

The chain is built from TRBV25-1 and TRBJ2-2, with D tentatively TRBD1 (5 bases). The CDR3 has 14 amino acids. The V end was cut by 7 bases, the J end by 6 bases, with 15 bases between. From germline, CDR1 is MGHDK and CDR2 SYGVNS. CDR3 sequence reads: CASKGAGWAGELFF. The DNA of the CDR3 is TGTGCCAGCAAGGGTGCAGGGTGGGCCGGGGAGCTGTTTTTT.

CDR3 residues: CASSQDGGVWTNEKLFF. The CDR3 DNA follows: TGCGCCAGCAGCCAAGACGGGGGGGTCTGGACTAATGAAAAACTGTTTTTT. The chain links TRBV4-1 to TRBJ1-4; a weak D match, TRBD1 (5 bases). The CDR3 is 17 amino acids. In germline, CDR1 is MGHRA, CDR2 YSYEKL. Trimming removed 0 bases from V and 2 bases from J, with 13 bases in between.

The chain joins TRBV7-8 to TRBJ2-2; 11 bases agree with TRBD2. The CDR3 consists of 17 residues. Germline lookup yields CDR1 SGHVS and CDR2 FQNEAQ. The V gene end was trimmed by 5 bases and the J gene end by 4 bases; junction bases not matched to a gene: 9. This chain's CDR3 is CASSHGRLAGSTGELFF. The DNA for the CDR3 is TGTGCCAGCAGCCATGGGCGACTAGCGGGGAGCACCGGGGAGCTGTTTTTT.

The rearrangement links TRBV27 to TRBJ2-6; 7 bases agree with TRBD1. The CDR3 spans 16 residues. Trimming took 8 bases from V and 2 from J; bases not matched to a gene: 9. Germline CDR1 reads MNHEY; CDR2 reads SMNVEV (reference sequence). The CDR3 here is CASGQDVLTGANVLTF. In nucleotides, the CDR3 is TGTGCCAGCGGACAGGACGTATTGACTGGGGCCAACGTCCTGACTTTC.

Details on this clone: The germline gene is not matched at one end of the junction; a read error may be the cause. DNA for the CDR3: TGCGCCAGCAGTTCGGAGTTCCTTAACTATGTCTACACCTTC. Protein: CASSSEFLNYVYTF. The chain is built from TRBV5-1 and TRBJ1-2; D ambiguous. Germline V lookup: CDR1 SGHRS, CDR2 YFSETQ. This CDR3 comprises 14 residues.

The chain is built from TRBV27 and TRBJ2-7, with D perhaps TRBD1 (6 bases). Per the germline V gene, CDR1 is MNHEY and CDR2 is SMNVEV (reference sequence). Trimming pared 4 bases from V and 3 bases from J, leaving 10 bases between. This CDR3 has 13 amino acids. CDR3 nucleotides: TGTGCCAGCAGTTCAACGACAGGCTACGAGCAGTACGTC. Translation: CASSSTTGYEQYV.

This chain uses TRBV10-3 with TRBJ2-1; 11 bases align to TRBD1. V was clipped by 0 bases and J by 8 bases; unmatched bases: 3. Germline lookup yields CDR1 ENHRY and CDR2 SYGVKD. This CDR3 region has 15 residues. CDR3 nucleotide sequence: TGTGCCATCAGTGAGTCCGGACAGGGGGCATATGAGCAGTTCTTC. Its translation: CAISESGQGAYEQFF.

This clone was seen a single time. This rearrangement joins TRBV7-8 to TRBJ2-1; 7 nucleotides agree with TRBD1. CDR1 is SGHVS and CDR2 is FQNEAQ in the germline V gene. The CDR3 runs to 15 residues. J lost 5 bases, V lost 5 bases, and 9 bases had no gene match. CDR3: CASSPNRGSNNEQFF. Here the CDR3 DNA reads TGTGCCAGCAGCCCCAACAGGGGAAGCAACAATGAGCAGTTCTTC. Based on the CDR3 plus reference TRBV7-8 and TRBJ2-1, the full variable domain is GAGVSQSPRYKVAKRGQDVALRCDPISGHVSLFWYQQALGQGPEFLTYFQNEAQLDKSGLPSDRFFAERPEGSVSTLKIQRTQQEDSAVYLCASSPNRGSNNEQFFGPGTRLTVL.

In this sample, this clone turned up a few times. The gene calls are TRBV29-1 and TRBJ1-1; D is possibly TRBD1 (6 bases). The length of the CDR3 is 12 residues. V lost 7 bases to trimming and J lost 4 bases, with 13 bases between them. Germline CDR1 is SQVTM and CDR2 is ANQGSEA. CDR3 residues: CSDTGIGTEAFF. Here the CDR3 DNA reads TGCAGCGACACAGGGATAGGCACTGAAGCTTTCTTT.

This chain uses TRBV11-3 with TRBJ2-7, with D perhaps matching TRBD1 (6 bases). Per germline, CDR1 SGHNT and CDR2 YENEEA. The V gene lost 3 bases and the J gene lost 7 bases, with 13 bases spanning the gap. The CDR3 extends over 13 amino acids. CDR3: CASSLTGQGEQYV. CDR3 coding DNA: TGTGCCAGCAGCTTGACGGGGCAGGGGGAGCAGTACGTC.

The chain carries TRBV6-5 and TRBJ2-1; 8 bases fit TRBD2. The V and J ends lost 6 bases and 8 bases, in that order; junction bases with no gene match: 6. CDR3 length equals 13 residues. Germline V lookup: CDR1 MNHEY, CDR2 SVGAGI. CDR3 sequence (DNA): TGTGCCAGCAGGCTAGCGGGTAAGGATGAGCAGTTCTTC. Its translation is CASRLAGKDEQFF.

V and J are TRBV19 and TRBJ1-1; D call uncertain. The V end was cut by 6 bases, the J end by 1 base, with 9 bases between. The germline gives CDR1 LNHDA, CDR2 SQIVND (reference sequence). The CDR3 loop spans 13 amino acids. The CDR3 DNA reads as TGTGCCAGTAGGGTCACAGAGAACACTGAAGCTTTCTTT. Translating gives CASRVTENTEAFF.

V and J are TRBV6-1 and TRBJ2-7; TRBD2 agrees at 12 bases. The J segment lost 3 bases and the V segment lost 6 bases, leaving 0 bases of the junction unmatched. CDR1 is MNHNS and CDR2 is SASEGT in the germline V gene. There are 13 residues in the CDR3. CDR3 in amino acids: CASRLAGGYEQYV. The CDR3 DNA sequence: TGTGCCAGCAGACTAGCGGGAGGCTACGAGCAGTACGTC.

In its sample, this clone was seen once. The chain couples TRBV7-7 to TRBJ2-2; weak D call: TRBD2 (5 bases). Trimming shortened V by 4 bases and J by 0 bases, and 9 bases separated the two germline ends. This CDR3 contains 15 residues. Germline loops: CDR1 SSHAT, CDR2 FNYEAQ (reference sequence). CDR3 protein: CASSSRGPNTGELFF. The CDR3 DNA is TGTGCCAGCAGCTCCCGAGGGCCGAACACCGGGGAGCTGTTTTTT.